Below, 8 T cell receptor beta chains from the same sample are listed, as sequenced in a study of T cell responses to AZD1222 COVID-19 vaccine. The assay was immunoSEQ multiplex PCR, and TCRdb's table has in-frame clones only and misses some. The table includes about 70,000 clones, over 80% detected once. The sequencing here drew on peripheral blood, taken on day 0 of AZD1222 vaccination. The receptors shown here come from an adult in good health.

This chain joins TRBV18 and TRBJ1-2, with D hard to call. V gave up 2 bases and J gave up 0 bases, with 10 bases separating them. The CDR3 has 15 residues. Germline values: CDR1 KGHSH, CDR2 LQKENI. Here the CDR3 DNA reads TGTGCCAGCTCACCAGCCGGGGAAGCTAACTATGGCTACACCTTC. Amino acids: CASSPAGEANYGYTF.

V usage is TRBV7-9 and J usage is TRBJ2-7; D call uncertain. The CDR3 has 12 amino acids. V shed 0 bases and J shed 6 bases, with 6 bases lying between them. Germline CDR1 is SEHNR and CDR2 is FQNEAQ (reference sequence). In DNA, the CDR3 is TGTGCCAGCAGCTTAGCTGTTGCCGAGCAGTACTTC. Protein: CASSLAVAEQYF.

This sequence joins TRBV11-2 and TRBJ2-2; tentative D call: TRBD1 (6 bases). This CDR3 has 13 amino acids. V was cut by 5 bases and J by 6 bases, with 10 bases left in between. From germline, CDR1 is SGHAT and CDR2 FQNNGV. The CDR3 region has the DNA TGTGCCAGCAGCCGTACAGGGCCCGGGGAGCTGTTTTTT. Residues: CASSRTGPGELFF.

The chain is built from TRBV6-5 and TRBJ1-3; D is ambiguous. The V gene lost 2 bases and the J gene lost 0 bases, with 5 bases spanning the gap. The CDR3 is made up of 14 amino acids. Germline assignment: CDR1 MNHEY and CDR2 SVGAGI. The DNA for the CDR3 is TGTGCCAGCAGTTACATAAGCTCTGGAAACACCATATATTTT. Protein sequence: CASSYISSGNTIYF.

V and J are TRBV6-5 and TRBJ1-4; TRBD1 matches at 9 bases. Looked up from germline, CDR1 is MNHEY and CDR2 is SVGAGI. V dropped 0 bases and J dropped 7; count of bases not matched to a gene: 6. This CDR3 has 16 amino acids. The CDR3 nucleotides read TGTGCCAGCAGTTACTCGAAATGGACAGGGGCTGAAAAACTGTTTTTT. This gives the protein CASSYSKWTGAEKLFF.

The chain has TRBV27 and TRBJ1-4; 7 bases are a match to TRBD1. With 5 bases clipped from V and 8 bases from J, the junction kept 8 bases outside the gene matches. Germline values: CDR1 MNHEY, CDR2 SMNVEV (reference sequence). The CDR3 runs to 14 residues. The CDR3: CASSPDRVGEKLFF. The CDR3 DNA follows: TGTGCCAGCAGTCCCGACAGGGTTGGCGAAAAACTGTTTTTT.

This clone was observed a handful of times. The chain has TRBV30 and TRBJ1-2, with 8 nucleotides matching TRBD1. Germline loops: CDR1 GTSNPN, CDR2 SVGIG (reference sequence). The CDR3 has 15 amino acids. With V trimmed by 3 bases and J by 4 bases, 10 bases remained unmatched. CDR3 amino acids: CAWSRTDRDGYGYTF. CDR3 bases: TGTGCCTGGAGCCGAACGGACAGGGACGGCTATGGCTACACCTTC.

The chain carries TRBV18 and TRBJ2-1, with TRBD2 matching 9 bases. CDR1 and CDR2 (germline): KGHSH, LQKENI. V lost 5 bases to trimming and J lost 3 bases; unmatched junction nucleotides: 5. The CDR3 contains 15 residues. CDR3 sequence: CASSTRAGGYNEQFF. The CDR3 DNA sequence: TGTGCCAGCTCAACCCGAGCGGGGGGCTACAATGAGCAGTTCTTC.